The entry below gives a single T cell receptor (beta chain) sequence along with its context. The data originate from a study of radiotherapy plus CTLA-4 blockade in lung cancer. Germline CDR1 SQVTM, CDR2 ANQGSEA. V gave up 5 bases and J gave up 2 bases; unmatched junction bases: 6. The CDR3 runs 14 residues. Method: immunoSEQ multiplex PCR; TCRdb's copy keeps in-frame clones and lacks some. The table has some 66,000 clones, about four fifths seen once. This chain connects TRBV29-1 to TRBJ2-1; 7 bases fit TRBD2. The receptor was isolated from a human donor with non-small cell lung cancer who had a partial response to radiotherapy plus ipilimumab. The material was peripheral blood, obtained from a patient treated with radiotherapy plus ipilimumab. DNA for the CDR3: TGCAGCGTTTCCGGGGGGACCCCCTACAATGAGCAGTTCTTC. It encodes CSVSGGTPYNEQFF.